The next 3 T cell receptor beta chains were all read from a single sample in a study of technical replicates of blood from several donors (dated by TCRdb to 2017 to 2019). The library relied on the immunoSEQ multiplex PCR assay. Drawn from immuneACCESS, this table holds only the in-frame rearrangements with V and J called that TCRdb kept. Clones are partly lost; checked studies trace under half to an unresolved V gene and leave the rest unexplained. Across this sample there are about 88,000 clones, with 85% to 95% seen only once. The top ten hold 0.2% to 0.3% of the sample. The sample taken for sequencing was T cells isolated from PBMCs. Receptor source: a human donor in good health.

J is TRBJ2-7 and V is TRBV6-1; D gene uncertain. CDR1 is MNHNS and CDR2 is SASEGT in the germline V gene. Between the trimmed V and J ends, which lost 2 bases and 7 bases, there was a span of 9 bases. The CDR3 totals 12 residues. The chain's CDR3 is CASSESTGEQYF. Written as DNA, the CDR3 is TGTGCCAGCAGTGAATCTACCGGGGAGCAGTACTTC.

The CDR3 loop reads CASLRTSGDTQYF. The CDR3 region has the DNA TGTGCCAGCTTGAGGACTAGCGGAGATACGCAGTATTTT. The chain joins TRBV2 to TRBJ2-3; 10 bases are shared with TRBD2. V shed 8 bases, J shed 5 bases, and the junction held 4 bases outside the gene matches. The CDR3 runs to 13 residues. CDR1 is SNHLY, CDR2 FYNNEI, per germline.

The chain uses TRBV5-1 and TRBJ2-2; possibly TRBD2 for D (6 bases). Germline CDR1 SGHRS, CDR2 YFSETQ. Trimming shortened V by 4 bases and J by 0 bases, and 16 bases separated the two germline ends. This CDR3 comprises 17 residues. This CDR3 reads CASSRDSGPSNTGELFF. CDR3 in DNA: TGCGCCAGCAGCCGGGACTCAGGTCCTTCGAACACCGGGGAGCTGTTTTTT.